This TCR beta chain came from a study of CD8+ T cells in alopecia areata. In this sample, this clone turned up a few times. Gene labels here are mouse ones. With the read ending 4 residues before the CDR3 end, the germline J gene is used to fill in that end. The CDR3 has 14 amino acids. Germline assignment: CDR1 NNHDY and CDR2 SYVADS. Trimming stripped 3 bases from V and 1 base from J, with 10 bases between. Sequencing templates came from extracted RNA that was reverse transcribed into cDNA. Measured with immunoSEQ multiplex PCR; TCRdb has only the in-frame clones, and not every one. This sample has over 100,000 clones, each found more than once.

The chain uses TRBV13-3 and TRBJ1-1, with D possibly matching TRBD1 (6 bases). The TCR comes from a C3H/HeJ mouse with alopecia areata. As its MHC haplotype, the strain has H2-k. The sample comprised lesional skin. The CDR3 loop is CASSGGGLNTEVFF. The sequenced part of the CDR3 DNA is TGTGCCAGCAGTGGTGGGGGGCTAAACACA.